These T cell receptor beta chains were read from a single sample in a study of blood T cell repertoires in COVID-19. Generated by immunoSEQ multiplex PCR, the TCRdb table keeps only in-frame clones and is missing some. The sample lists 300,000 to 400,000 clones, almost 90% occurring once. Material: peripheral blood. The origin of the receptors is a woman in her 70s with COVID-19, enrolled during active disease. CDR3s leave out the opening cysteine and the closing phenylalanine or tryptophan. D genes are given only for firm matches.

d_call,v_call,j_call,cdr3_aa
NA,TRBV4-1,TRBJ2-7,ASSRTYSTYEQY
NA,TRBV18,TRBJ1-2,ASSPDTGLVSYT
TRBD1,TRBV2,TRBJ1-2,ADGQGASYGYT
NA,TRBV12-3/TRBV12-4,TRBJ1-1,ASSFRVTEAF
NA,TRBV6-5,TRBJ2-7,ASSRDSSSYEQY
NA,TRBV11-2,TRBJ2-3,ASSLDPPSTRRDTQY
NA,TRBV7-5,TRBJ1-4,ARSSQTGRREKLF
NA,TRBV7-2,TRBJ1-2,ASSLGGGGDSYGYT
NA,TRBV6-2/TRBV6-3,TRBJ2-3,ASSYPIATFTSTDTQY
TRBD1,TRBV7-3,TRBJ1-2,ASSLSAGGDGYT
NA,TRBV2,TRBJ1-2,ASSEGGVGGYT
TRBD1,TRBV28,TRBJ2-7,ASSSPGQTYEQY
TRBD1,TRBV2,TRBJ1-5,ASHGTGLSQPQH
TRBD1,TRBV27,TRBJ1-6,ASSFLTGGHNSPLH
NA,TRBV24-1,TRBJ1-2,ATSGPLTGGHNYGYT
TRBD2,TRBV2,TRBJ2-1,ASRDRLAGSNEQF
TRBD1,TRBV7-9,TRBJ1-1,ASSLGQGANTEAF
TRBD2,TRBV7-2,TRBJ2-4,ASSFTSSGGNIQY
NA,TRBV5-1,TRBJ2-7,ASSPGAYEQY
NA,TRBV7-2,TRBJ2-6,ASSGTGIVAGANVLT
NA,TRBV7-2,TRBJ1-1,ASSSGTYNTEAF
TRBD2,TRBV4-2,TRBJ2-1,ASSQGGTWTSGGDEQF